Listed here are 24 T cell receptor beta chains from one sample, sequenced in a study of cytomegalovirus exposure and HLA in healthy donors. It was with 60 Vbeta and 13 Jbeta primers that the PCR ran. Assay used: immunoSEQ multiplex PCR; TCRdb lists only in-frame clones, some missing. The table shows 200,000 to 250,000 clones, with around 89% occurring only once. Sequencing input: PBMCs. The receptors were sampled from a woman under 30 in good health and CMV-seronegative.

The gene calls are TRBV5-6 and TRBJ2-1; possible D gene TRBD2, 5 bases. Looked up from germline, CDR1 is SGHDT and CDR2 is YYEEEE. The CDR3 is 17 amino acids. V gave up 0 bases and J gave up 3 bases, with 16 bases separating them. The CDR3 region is CASSLASSPGLYNEQFF. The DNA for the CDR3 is TGTGCCAGCAGCTTGGCCAGTAGCCCCGGACTCTACAATGAGCAGTTCTTC.

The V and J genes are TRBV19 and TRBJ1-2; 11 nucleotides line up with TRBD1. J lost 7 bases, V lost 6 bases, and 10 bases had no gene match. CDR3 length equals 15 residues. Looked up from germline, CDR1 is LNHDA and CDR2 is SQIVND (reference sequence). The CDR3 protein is CASSPAGTGGFGYTF. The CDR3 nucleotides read TGTGCCAGTAGCCCCGCCGGGACAGGGGGATTTGGCTACACCTTC.

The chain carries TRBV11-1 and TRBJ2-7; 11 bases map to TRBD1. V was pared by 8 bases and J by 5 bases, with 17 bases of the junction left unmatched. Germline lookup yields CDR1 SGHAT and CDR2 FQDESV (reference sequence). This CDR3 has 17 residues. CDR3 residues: CASPRTDRGQPPDEQYF. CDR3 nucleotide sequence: TGTGCCAGCCCACGCACGGACAGGGGGCAACCGCCGGACGAGCAGTACTTC.

CDR3 in DNA: TGTGCCAGCTCACTCGGGACTAGCGGGGGGGTCTACGAGCAGTACTTC. Translation: CASSLGTSGGVYEQYF. The V gene is TRBV18, the J gene TRBJ2-7; 16 positions match TRBD2. The CDR3 spans 16 residues. Germline lookup yields CDR1 KGHSH and CDR2 LQKENI. J was trimmed by 3 bases and V by 4 bases; bases with no gene match: 3.

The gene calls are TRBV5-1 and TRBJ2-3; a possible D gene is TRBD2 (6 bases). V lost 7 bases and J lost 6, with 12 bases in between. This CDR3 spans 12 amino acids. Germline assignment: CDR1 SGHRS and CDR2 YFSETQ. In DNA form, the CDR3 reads TGCGCCAGCGCAACGGGGGTGGATACGCAGTATTTT. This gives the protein CASATGVDTQYF.

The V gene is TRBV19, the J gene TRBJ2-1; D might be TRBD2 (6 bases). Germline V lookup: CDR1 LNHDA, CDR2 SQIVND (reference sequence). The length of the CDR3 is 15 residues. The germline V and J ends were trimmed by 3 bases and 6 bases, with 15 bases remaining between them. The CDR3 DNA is TGTGCCAGTAGTATTTGGCAGGGAGGTTCCAATGAGCAGTTCTTC. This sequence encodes CASSIWQGGSNEQFF.

The chain's CDR3 is CATSTGDRVGTEAFF. Here the CDR3 DNA reads TGTGCCACCAGCACCGGGGACAGGGTGGGCACTGAAGCTTTCTTT. This chain uses TRBV15 with TRBJ1-1, with 9 bases aligning to TRBD1. The germline gives CDR1 LNHNV, CDR2 YYDKDF (reference sequence). J was trimmed by 4 bases and V by 4 bases; bases with no gene match: 7. This CDR3 contains 15 residues.

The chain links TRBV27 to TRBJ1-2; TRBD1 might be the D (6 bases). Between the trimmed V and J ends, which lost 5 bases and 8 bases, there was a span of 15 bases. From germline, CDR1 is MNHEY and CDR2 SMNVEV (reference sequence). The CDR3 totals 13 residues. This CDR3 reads CASSPGAPYGYTF. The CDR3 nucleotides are TGTGCCAGCAGTCCAGGGGCCCCCTACGGCTACACCTTC.

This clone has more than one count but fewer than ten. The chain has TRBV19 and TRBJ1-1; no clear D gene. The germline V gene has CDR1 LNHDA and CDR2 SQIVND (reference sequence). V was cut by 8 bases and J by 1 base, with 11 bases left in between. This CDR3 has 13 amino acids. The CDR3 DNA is TGTGCCAGTCGACGGGAGGGGAACACTGAAGCTTTCTTT. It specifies CASRREGNTEAFF.

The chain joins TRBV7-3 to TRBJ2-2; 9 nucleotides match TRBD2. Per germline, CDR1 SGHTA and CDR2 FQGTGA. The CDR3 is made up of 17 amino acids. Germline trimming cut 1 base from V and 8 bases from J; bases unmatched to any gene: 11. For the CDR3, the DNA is TGTGCCAGCAGCTTAAAAAGTGTGTTAGCGGGAGCTGGGGAGCTGTTTTTT. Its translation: CASSLKSVLAGAGELFF.

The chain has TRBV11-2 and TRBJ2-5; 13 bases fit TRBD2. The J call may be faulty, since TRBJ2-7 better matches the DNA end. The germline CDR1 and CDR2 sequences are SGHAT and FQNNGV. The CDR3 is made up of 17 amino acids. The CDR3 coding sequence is TGTGCCAGCAGCTCCAGACCGGGACTAGCGGGGACCTACGAGCAGTACTTC. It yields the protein CASSSRPGLAGTYEQYF.

The CDR3 DNA reads as TGCGCCAGCAGTGAATTCCGGACAGACACTGAAGCTTTCTTT. Its translation is CASSEFRTDTEAFF. The chain combines TRBV10-1 with TRBJ1-1; possible D gene TRBD1, 6 bases. V dropped 3 bases and J dropped 3 bases, with 11 bases sitting between them. Germline V gene sequence: CDR1 WNHNN, CDR2 SYGVQD (reference sequence). CDR3 length: 14 residues.

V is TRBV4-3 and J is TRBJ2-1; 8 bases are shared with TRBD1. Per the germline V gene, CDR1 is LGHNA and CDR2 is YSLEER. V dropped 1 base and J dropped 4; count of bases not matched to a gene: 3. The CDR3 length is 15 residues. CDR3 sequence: CASSQARTGYNEQFF. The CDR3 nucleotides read TGCGCCAGCAGCCAAGCTCGGACAGGGTACAATGAGCAGTTCTTC.

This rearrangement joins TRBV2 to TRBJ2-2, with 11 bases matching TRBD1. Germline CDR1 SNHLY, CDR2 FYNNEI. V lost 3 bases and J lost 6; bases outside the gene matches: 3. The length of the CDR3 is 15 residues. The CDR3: CASSETGQGAGELFF. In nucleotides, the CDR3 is TGTGCCAGCAGTGAGACGGGACAGGGGGCCGGGGAGCTGTTTTTT.

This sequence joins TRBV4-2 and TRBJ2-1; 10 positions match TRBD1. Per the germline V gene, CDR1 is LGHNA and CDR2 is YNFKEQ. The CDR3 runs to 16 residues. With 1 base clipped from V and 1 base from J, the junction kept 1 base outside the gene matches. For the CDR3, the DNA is TGTGCCAGCAGCCAAGGGGACAGGGGTTCCTACAATGAGCAGTTCTTC. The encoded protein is CASSQGDRGSYNEQFF.

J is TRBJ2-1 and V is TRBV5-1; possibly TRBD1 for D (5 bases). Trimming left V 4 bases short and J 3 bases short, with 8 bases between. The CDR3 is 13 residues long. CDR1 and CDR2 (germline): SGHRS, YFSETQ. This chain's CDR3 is CASSLDSYNEQFF. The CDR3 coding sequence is TGCGCCAGCAGCCTCGACAGCTACAATGAGCAGTTCTTC.

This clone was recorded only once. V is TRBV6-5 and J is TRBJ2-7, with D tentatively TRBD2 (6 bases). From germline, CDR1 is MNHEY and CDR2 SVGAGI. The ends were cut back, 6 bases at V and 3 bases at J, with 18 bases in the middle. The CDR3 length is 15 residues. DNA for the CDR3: TGTGCCAGCAGCAAAGAGGGACTCCTTAACTACGAGCAGTACTTC. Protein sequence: CASSKEGLLNYEQYF.

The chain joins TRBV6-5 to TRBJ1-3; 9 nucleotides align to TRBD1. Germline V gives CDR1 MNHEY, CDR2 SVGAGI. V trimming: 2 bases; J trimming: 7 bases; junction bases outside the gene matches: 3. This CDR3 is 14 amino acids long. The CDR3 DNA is TGTGCCAGCAGTTACGGACAGGGGAGCAACACCATATATTTT. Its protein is CASSYGQGSNTIYF.

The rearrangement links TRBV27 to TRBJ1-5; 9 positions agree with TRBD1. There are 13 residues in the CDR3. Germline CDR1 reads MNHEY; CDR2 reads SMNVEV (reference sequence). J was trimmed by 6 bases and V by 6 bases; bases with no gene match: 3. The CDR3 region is CASRLTGGQPQHF. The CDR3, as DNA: TGTGCCAGCAGGTTGACAGGGGGTCAGCCCCAGCATTTT.

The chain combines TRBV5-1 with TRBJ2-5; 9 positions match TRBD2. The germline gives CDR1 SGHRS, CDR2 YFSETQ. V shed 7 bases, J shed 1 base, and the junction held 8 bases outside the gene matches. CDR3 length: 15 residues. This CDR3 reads CASVYSGSGQETQYF. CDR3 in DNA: TGCGCCAGCGTTTATAGCGGGAGTGGCCAAGAGACCCAGTACTTC. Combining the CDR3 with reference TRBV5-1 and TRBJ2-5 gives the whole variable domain KAGVTQTPRYLIKTRGQQVTLSCSPISGHRSVSWYQQTPGQGLQFLFEYFSETQRNKGNFPGRFSGRQFSNSRSEMNVSTLELGDSALYLCASVYSGSGQETQYFGPGTRLLVL.

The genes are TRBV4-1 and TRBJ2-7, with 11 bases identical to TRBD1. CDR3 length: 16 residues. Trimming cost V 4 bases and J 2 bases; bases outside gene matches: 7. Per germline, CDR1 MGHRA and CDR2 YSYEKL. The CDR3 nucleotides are TGCGCCAGCAGCCGAGCCCGGGACAGGGGGACCTACGAGCAGTACTTC. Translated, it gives CASSRARDRGTYEQYF.

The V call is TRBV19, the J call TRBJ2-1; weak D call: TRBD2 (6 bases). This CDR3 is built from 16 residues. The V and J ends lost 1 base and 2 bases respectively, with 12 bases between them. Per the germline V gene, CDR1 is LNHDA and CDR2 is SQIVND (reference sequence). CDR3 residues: CASSIGLARAYNEQFF. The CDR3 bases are TGTGCCAGTAGTATAGGTCTAGCGAGAGCCTACAATGAGCAGTTCTTC.

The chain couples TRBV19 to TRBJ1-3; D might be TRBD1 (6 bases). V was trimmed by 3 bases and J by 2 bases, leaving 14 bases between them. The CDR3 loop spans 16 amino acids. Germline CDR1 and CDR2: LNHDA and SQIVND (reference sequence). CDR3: CASSMPHWGPGNTIYF. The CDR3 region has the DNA TGTGCCAGTAGTATGCCCCACTGGGGGCCTGGAAACACCATATATTTT.

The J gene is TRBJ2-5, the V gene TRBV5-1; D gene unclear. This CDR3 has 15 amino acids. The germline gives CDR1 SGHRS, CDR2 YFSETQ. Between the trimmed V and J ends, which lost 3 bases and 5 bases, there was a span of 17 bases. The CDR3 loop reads CASSSSPMGKETQYF. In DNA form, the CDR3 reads TGCGCCAGCAGCTCCTCCCCCATGGGCAAGGAGACCCAGTACTTC.